Listed below are T cell receptor beta chains from one sample, sequenced in a study of graft-versus-host responses after intestinal transplantation. Only in-frame clones appear in the TCRdb table, and some are missing; sequencing was by immunoSEQ multiplex PCR. The sample yields around 14,000 clones, roughly a third seen once. The sample in question was alloreactive CD4+ T cells from a mixed lymphocyte reaction culture, obtained before intestinal transplant. These TCRs come from a human patient who received an intestinal transplant. The CDR3 runs from the conserved cysteine through the conserved F or W. D genes are given only for firm matches. The size field is filled for only some rows; it gives once, few, many or a size class.

>NA|TRBV21-1|NA|TRBJ1-5
TGTGCCAGCAGCAAAGCAGGGGGCAATCAGCCCCAGCATTTT
CASSKAGGNQPQHF
>NA|TRBV19|NA|TRBJ1-1
TGTGCCAGTAGTATATCTCGGGATACTGAAGCTTTCTTT
CASSISRDTEAFF
>medium-sized|TRBV5-1|NA|TRBJ2-1
TGCGCCAGCAGCTTGGACGGGAACGCGTACAATGAGCAGTTCTTC
CASSLDGNAYNEQFF
>few|TRBV12-5|TRBD2|TRBJ2-5
TGTGCTAGTGGTCCCCGACTAGCGGGGGGAGAGACCCAGTACTTC
CASGPRLAGGETQYF
>NA|TRBV7-6|TRBD1|TRBJ2-7
TGTGCCAGCAGCAGGACAGGGAGCAACGAGCAGTACTTC
CASSRTGSNEQYF
>few|TRBV6-1|TRBD1|TRBJ2-1
TGTGCCAGCAGTTTCTTCGGGACAGGGTTGAATGAGCAGTTCTTC
CASSFFGTGLNEQFF
>few|TRBV6-5|NA|TRBJ1-6
TGTGCCAGCAGTTACTTGGCAGAGAATAATTCACCCCTCCACTTT
CASSYLAENNSPLHF
>NA|TRBV6-9|NA|TRBJ1-1
TGTGCCAGCAGACCCCTAACAGTGGCTCGAGAAGCTTTCTTT
CASRPLTVAREAFF
>NA|TRBV27|TRBD2|TRBJ2-2
TGTGCCAGCAGTTTCCTGGGACTAGCGGGAGGGGGGACCGGGGAGCTGTTTTTT
CASSFLGLAGGGTGELFF
>NA|TRBV11-3|TRBD1|TRBJ1-5
TGTGCCAGCAGCTTAGGGGACAGGGGAACTCAGCCCCAGCATTTT
CASSLGDRGTQPQHF
>medium-sized|TRBV15|TRBD2|TRBJ2-1
TGTGCCACCAGCAGAGTAAAGACTAGCGGGAGAAGGCATGAGCAGTTCTTC
CATSRVKTSGRRHEQFF
>NA|TRBV7-2|TRBD1|TRBJ1-2
TGTGCCAGCAGCTTAGATAGGGGGCGCATCTATGGCTACACCTTC
CASSLDRGRIYGYTF
>once|TRBV5-1|TRBD2|TRBJ2-1
TGCGCCAGCAGCTCGGGAGGGCGGATTAACAATGAGCAGTTCTTC
CASSSGGRINNEQFF
>medium-sized|TRBV6-1|NA|TRBJ1-5
TGTGCCAGCAGTGAAGGGCAAATCAATCAGCCCCAGCATTTT
CASSEGQINQPQHF
>NA|TRBV5-4|NA|TRBJ2-3
TGTGCCAGCCCCGCCGTAAGCACAGATACGCAGTATTTT
CASPAVSTDTQYF
>NA|TRBV30|NA|TRBJ2-1
TGTGCCTGGAGTCAGACTGGAAACTACAATGAGCAGTTCTTC
CAWSQTGNYNEQFF
>few|TRBV19|NA|TRBJ2-2
TGTGCCAGTAGTATAGGGGACAACACCGGGGAGCTGTTTTTT
CASSIGDNTGELFF
>once|TRBV5-3|NA|TRBJ2-7
TGTGCCAGAAGCCTTAATAAAGGACACGTACCCTACGAGCAGTACTTC
CARSLNKGHVPYEQYF
>NA|TRBV30|TRBD2|TRBJ2-7
TGTGCCTGGAGTGTAGGAGGGACTAGCTACGAGCGGTACTTC
CAWSVGGTSYERYF
>NA|TRBV30|TRBD1|TRBJ2-3
TGTGCCTGGAGAGGGGGCTGGGCGGGCCACACAGATACGCAGTATTTT
CAWRGGWAGHTDTQYF
>NA|TRBV2|NA|TRBJ1-1
TGTGCCAGCAGAGTCGGGGGGTACACTGAAGCTTTCTTT
CASRVGGYTEAFF
>few|TRBV9|NA|TRBJ1-1
TGTGCCAGCAGCGCTGGGGAGGCACGGAATGCTTTCTTT
CASSAGEARNAFF
>NA|TRBV7-9|NA|TRBJ1-4
TGTGCCAGCAGCCTCCAGGGGTGGGTAAGTGAAAAACTGTTTTTT
CASSLQGWVSEKLFF
>few|TRBV10-1|TRBD2|TRBJ2-5
TGCGCCAGCAGTGAGTATCCCCGGACTAGCGGACTACAAGAGACCCAGTACTTC
CASSEYPRTSGLQETQYF
>few|TRBV30|TRBD2|TRBJ2-2
TGTGCCTGGAGTTTAGGCGGGAGCAATTCCGGGGAGCTGTTTTTT
CAWSLGGSNSGELFF